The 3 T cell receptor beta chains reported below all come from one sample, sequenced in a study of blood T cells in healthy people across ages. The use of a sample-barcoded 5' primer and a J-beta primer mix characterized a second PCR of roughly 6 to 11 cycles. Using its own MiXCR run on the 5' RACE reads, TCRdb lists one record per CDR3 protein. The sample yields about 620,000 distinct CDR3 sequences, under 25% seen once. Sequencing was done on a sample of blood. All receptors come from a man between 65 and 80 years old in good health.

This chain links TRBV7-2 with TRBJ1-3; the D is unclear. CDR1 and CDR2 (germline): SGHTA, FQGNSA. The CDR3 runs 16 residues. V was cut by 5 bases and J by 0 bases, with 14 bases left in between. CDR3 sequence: CASSIRVSNSGNTIYF. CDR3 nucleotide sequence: TGTGCCAGCAGCATCCGGGTTTCAAACTCTGGAAACACCATATATTTT.

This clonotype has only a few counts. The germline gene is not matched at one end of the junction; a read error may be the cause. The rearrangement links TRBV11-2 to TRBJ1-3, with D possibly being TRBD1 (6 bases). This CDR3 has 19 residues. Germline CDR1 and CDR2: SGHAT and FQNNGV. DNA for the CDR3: TGTGCCAGCAGCTTAGATCGTAGGACAGCTACTAGCTCTGGAGACACCATATATTTT. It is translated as CASSLDRRTATSSGDTIYF.

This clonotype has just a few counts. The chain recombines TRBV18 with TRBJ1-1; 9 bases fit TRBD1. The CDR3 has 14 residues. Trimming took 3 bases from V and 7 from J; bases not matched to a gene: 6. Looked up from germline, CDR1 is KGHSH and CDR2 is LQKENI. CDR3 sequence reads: CASSPRTGVDEAFF. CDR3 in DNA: TGTGCCAGCTCACCGAGGACAGGGGTGGATGAAGCTTTCTTT. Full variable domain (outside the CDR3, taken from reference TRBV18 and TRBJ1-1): NAGVMQNPRHLVRRRGQEARLRCSPMKGHSHVYWYRQLPEEGLKFMVYLQKENIIDESGMPKERFSAEFPKEGPSILRIQQVVRGDSAAYFCASSPRTGVDEAFFGQGTRLTVV.